This is a list of T cell receptor beta chains from one sample in a study of T-cell reconstitution after alpha-beta-depleted transplantation in children. TCRdb re-analysed the PCR reads in MiXCR, keeping a single row per CDR3 protein. The table lists more than 200,000 distinct CDR3 sequences, around 25% of them singletons. The starting material was PBMCs, obtained before TCRalphabeta/CD19-depleted stem cell transplant. The receptors derive from a girl aged 2-10 years with Fanconi anemia, due to receive a stem cell transplant. Each CDR3 is given with its conserved first and last residue. The order of the fields is J gene, V gene, CDR3 protein.

j_gene: TRBJ2-3; v_gene: TRBV12-3/TRBV12-4; CDR3aa: CASNGGTDTQYF
j_gene: TRBJ2-5; v_gene: TRBV20-1; CDR3aa: CSASRRDYLETQYF
j_gene: TRBJ2-5; v_gene: TRBV30; CDR3aa: CAWSRGLAGTETQYF
j_gene: TRBJ2-2; v_gene: TRBV29-1; CDR3aa: CSVVVHANTGELFF
j_gene: TRBJ2-1; v_gene: TRBV20-1; CDR3aa: CSALGLAGGDSYNEQFF
j_gene: TRBJ2-4; v_gene: TRBV5-5; CDR3aa: CASSLGGFKNIQYF
j_gene: TRBJ1-4; v_gene: TRBV20-1; CDR3aa: CSASSPRSEKLFF
j_gene: TRBJ1-1; v_gene: TRBV12-3/TRBV12-4; CDR3aa: CASSLTLNTEAFF
j_gene: TRBJ2-7; v_gene: TRBV4-1; CDR3aa: CASSQESWTGFHEQYF
j_gene: TRBJ2-7; v_gene: TRBV7-8; CDR3aa: CASSLGLLPYEQYF
j_gene: TRBJ2-1; v_gene: TRBV5-1; CDR3aa: CASSLELTSGGKSEQFF
j_gene: TRBJ2-3; v_gene: TRBV28; CDR3aa: CASSFSQGLAVPDTQYF
j_gene: TRBJ2-7; v_gene: TRBV20-1; CDR3aa: CSAKTGSYEQYF
j_gene: TRBJ2-5; v_gene: TRBV12-3/TRBV12-4; CDR3aa: CASRPFRLAETQYF
j_gene: TRBJ2-5; v_gene: TRBV20-1; CDR3aa: CGTAGGQETQYF
j_gene: TRBJ2-5; v_gene: TRBV28; CDR3aa: CASSLYWDTGSQYF
j_gene: TRBJ2-3; v_gene: TRBV20-1; CDR3aa: CSVDTQYF
j_gene: TRBJ2-3; v_gene: TRBV20-1; CDR3aa: CSASRLAGGPEDTQYF
j_gene: TRBJ2-7; v_gene: TRBV15; CDR3aa: CATSRVMAYEQYF
j_gene: TRBJ2-2; v_gene: TRBV13; CDR3aa: CASSSTLLDNTGELFF
j_gene: TRBJ2-1; v_gene: TRBV6-2/TRBV6-3; CDR3aa: CASSYSNRLAGVSSYNEQFF
j_gene: TRBJ2-7; v_gene: TRBV12-3/TRBV12-4; CDR3aa: CASSPFPPEQYF
j_gene: TRBJ1-3; v_gene: TRBV29-1; CDR3aa: CSVLEGSSGNTIYF
j_gene: TRBJ2-2; v_gene: TRBV2; CDR3aa: CASSHYTSVGELFF
j_gene: TRBJ1-1; v_gene: TRBV6-2/TRBV6-3; CDR3aa: CASSYRTSTNTEAFF
j_gene: TRBJ2-4; v_gene: TRBV27; CDR3aa: CASSLSLRGGSKNIQYF
j_gene: TRBJ2-7; v_gene: TRBV18; CDR3aa: CASSPQRWGGESYEQYF
j_gene: TRBJ2-7; v_gene: TRBV7-9; CDR3aa: CASSLEGVVSYEQYF
j_gene: TRBJ2-1; v_gene: TRBV6-4; CDR3aa: CASSDGLAGDNEQFF
j_gene: TRBJ2-1; v_gene: TRBV25-1; CDR3aa: CASSEHTSGGEQFF
j_gene: TRBJ2-1; v_gene: TRBV12-3/TRBV12-4; CDR3aa: CASSLPPSSGGSYNEQFF
j_gene: TRBJ2-3; v_gene: TRBV5-1; CDR3aa: CASSLDGEDTQYF
j_gene: TRBJ2-7; v_gene: TRBV28; CDR3aa: CASSLPGDFYEQYF
j_gene: TRBJ2-7; v_gene: TRBV20-1; CDR3aa: CSARDVRGYEQYF
j_gene: TRBJ2-1; v_gene: TRBV29-1; CDR3aa: CSVKRGTSGGAIHNEQFF
j_gene: TRBJ2-7; v_gene: TRBV28; CDR3aa: CASSVPFGGYEQYF
j_gene: TRBJ1-4; v_gene: TRBV6-1; CDR3aa: CASYGRDGNEKLFF
j_gene: TRBJ2-7; v_gene: TRBV20-1; CDR3aa: CSASMGTGGYEQYF
j_gene: TRBJ2-7; v_gene: TRBV4-2; CDR3aa: CASSQDPLAYEQYF
j_gene: TRBJ2-3; v_gene: TRBV5-6; CDR3aa: CASSVLLELAATDTQYF
j_gene: TRBJ2-7; v_gene: TRBV6-2/TRBV6-3; CDR3aa: CASSWDRVGEQYF
j_gene: TRBJ2-7; v_gene: TRBV20-1; CDR3aa: CSALTGPPYGQYF
j_gene: TRBJ2-2; v_gene: TRBV7-3; CDR3aa: CASSPSGIWDTGELFF
j_gene: TRBJ2-2; v_gene: TRBV7-7; CDR3aa: CASSPPGPMNTGELFF
j_gene: TRBJ2-7; v_gene: TRBV28; CDR3aa: CASSLMGQGLYEQYF
j_gene: TRBJ2-7; v_gene: TRBV18; CDR3aa: CASSPLSGSRTYEQYF
j_gene: TRBJ2-5; v_gene: TRBV29-1; CDR3aa: CSVEGTSAQTQYF
j_gene: TRBJ2-3; v_gene: TRBV6-1; CDR3aa: CASSELSGGATDTQYF
j_gene: TRBJ2-1; v_gene: TRBV10-3; CDR3aa: CAIKGGSTYNEQFF
j_gene: TRBJ2-1; v_gene: TRBV7-3; CDR3aa: CASSLGPGKYNEQFF
j_gene: TRBJ2-3; v_gene: TRBV29-1; CDR3aa: CSVAGYTQYF
j_gene: TRBJ2-5; v_gene: TRBV9; CDR3aa: CASSVTPWLGDGTQYF
j_gene: TRBJ2-7; v_gene: TRBV6-1; CDR3aa: CASSKTGDHYEQYF